These 27 T cell receptor beta chains came from one sample sequenced in a study of T cell clonality in common variable immunodeficiency. Sequencing used immunoSEQ multiplex PCR; TCRdb keeps in-frame clones, though not all of them. This table holds about 15,000 clones with no singletons; the top ten claim more than 10%. These receptors lack a known antigen. Study-level points and caveats: Common variable immunodeficiency TCR beta sequences reportedly had fewer deletions and N-nucleotide insertions.

Sequences were obtained from peripheral blood mononuclear cells. These receptors were obtained from a human donor with common variable immunodeficiency.

A note on this clone: The read ends 3 residues early relative to the CDR3; the germline J gene fills the gap. This chain uses TRBV29-1 with TRBJ2-7; 10 bases fit TRBD2. The length of the CDR3 is 15 residues. Germline V gene sequence: CDR1 SQVTM, CDR2 ANQGSEA. V gave up 2 bases and J gave up 1 base; unmatched junction bases: 5. The CDR3 bases that were read are TGCAGCGTTGAACTCCTAGCGGGAGAATCCTACGAG. Translation: CSVELLAGESYE. The whole CDR3 sequence is CSVELLAGESYEQYF.

In this sample, this clone turned up many times. The read falls 3 residues short of the CDR3 end, and the missing part is taken from the germline J gene. The rearrangement joins TRBV6-1 to TRBJ2-7; D might be TRBD2 (6 bases). Trimming took 4 bases from V and 6 from J, leaving 13 bases between them. Per the germline V gene, CDR1 is MNHNS and CDR2 is SASEGT. This CDR3 comprises 13 residues. CDR3 bases read: TGTGCCAGCAGTGGGTATGGAGGGGCCGAG. Translating gives CASSGYGGAE. In full, the CDR3 reads CASSGYGGAEQYF.

This clone was counted a few times. The read terminates 3 residues before the CDR3 end, so the remaining end is supplied by the germline J gene. Other DNA variants within this sample encode the same CDR3. The gene calls are TRBV7-9 and TRBJ1-1; the D is unclear. CDR1 and CDR2 from the germline V gene are SEHNR and FQNEAQ (reference sequence). Trimming took 1 base from V and 6 from J, leaving 12 bases between them. The CDR3 sequence is 14 residues long. The CDR3 protein is CASSLGSGFSEAFF. The sequenced part of the CDR3 DNA is TGTGCCAGCAGCTTAGGATCCGGGTTTTCTGAA.

As concerns this clone: Read data end 3 residues before the CDR3 end; the end is taken from the germline J gene. V is TRBV6-2 or TRBV6-3 and J is TRBJ2-7, with 12 bases that match TRBD2. From germline, CDR1 is MNHEY and CDR2 SVGEGT. Trimming removed 4 bases from V and 3 bases from J; junction bases left unmatched: 7. The CDR3 extends over 16 amino acids. The part of the CDR3 DNA that was read is TGTGCCAGCAGTTCGCTAGCGGGAGGGAGTGGCTACGAG. It yields the protein CASSSLAGGSGYE. The whole CDR3 is CASSSLAGGSGYEQYF.

With regard to this clone: The CDR3 end lies 3 residues beyond the end of the read and is filled in from the germline J gene. V usage is TRBV30 and J usage is TRBJ2-5; TRBD1 matches at 9 bases. This CDR3 comprises 18 residues. The V and J ends lost 3 bases and 3 bases, in that order; junction bases with no gene match: 17. Germline V gene sequence: CDR1 GTSNPN, CDR2 SVGIG (reference sequence). The CDR3 spells CAWRPGTGRLKPKETQYF. The covered CDR3 bases are TGTGCCTGGAGGCCCGGGACAGGGCGTCTAAAACCGAAAGAGACC.

This clone was observed a handful of times. The read finishes 3 residues shy of the CDR3 end, and the germline J gene is used to complete it. The chain has TRBV7-9 and TRBJ1-2, with TRBD1 matching 9 bases. Trimming cost V 1 base and J 6 bases; bases outside gene matches: 6. Germline V gene lookup returns CDR1 SEHNR and CDR2 FQNEAQ (reference sequence). This CDR3 is 15 amino acids long. CDR3 protein: CASSLVGQGLNGYTF. The CDR3 DNA, read in part, is TGTGCCAGCAGCTTAGTGGGACAGGGTCTGAATGGC.

This clone was seen only a few times. This CDR3 reads CSARTTSGFYNEQFF. The part of the CDR3 DNA that was read is TGCAGTGCTAGGACGACTAGCGGGTTTTACAATGAG. J is TRBJ2-1 and V is TRBV20-1; 10 nucleotides line up with TRBD2. The CDR3 is cut off 3 residues early in the read; its end comes from the germline J gene. The germline V gene has CDR1 DFQATT and CDR2 SNEGSKA (reference sequence). The CDR3 is 15 residues long. V lost 3 bases to trimming and J lost 4 bases; unmatched junction nucleotides: 6.

Concerning this clone: The read halts 3 residues ahead of the CDR3 end, with the missing end drawn from the germline J gene. The chain joins TRBV2 to TRBJ1-2; TRBD1 is a possible D gene (6 bases). This CDR3 contains 15 residues. The V and J ends lost 1 base and 4 bases respectively, with 13 bases between them. In germline, CDR1 is SNHLY, CDR2 FYNNEI. The DNA read from the CDR3 is TGTGCCAGCAGTGAAGGTGGCAGGGGTCCCTATGGC. Its protein is CASSEGGRGPYG. The whole CDR3 sequence reads CASSEGGRGPYGYTF.

A remark on this clone: The read ends 3 residues before the CDR3 terminus; that terminus is restored from the germline J gene. The chain joins TRBV6-1 to TRBJ2-7, with D perhaps matching TRBD1 or TRBD2 (5 bases each). In germline, CDR1 is MNHNS, CDR2 SASEGT. V lost 2 bases and J lost 2, with 16 bases in between. This CDR3 spans 16 amino acids. The CDR3 sequence is CASSEPLERGPYEQYF. The CDR3 DNA, read in part, is TGTGCCAGCAGTGAACCCCTTGAGAGGGGCCCCTACGAG.

A word on this clone: Read data end 3 residues before the CDR3 end; the end is taken from the germline J gene. This chain links TRBV18 with TRBJ2-5; 14 bases align to TRBD2. V was pared by 8 bases and J by 3 bases, with 5 bases of the junction left unmatched. The CDR3 loop spans 15 amino acids. The germline V gene has CDR1 KGHSH and CDR2 LQKENI. The sequenced part of the CDR3 DNA is TGTGCCAGCCGCGGGACTAGCGGGAGTAAAGAGACC. Amino acids: CASRGTSGSKET. The full CDR3 sequence reads CASRGTSGSKETQYF.

The sequenced part of the CDR3 DNA is TGTGCCTGGAGTGTAGGAGGAGGCGGTGAG. Translation gives CAWSVGGGGE. The complete CDR3 sequence is CAWSVGGGGEQFF. The rearrangement links TRBV30 to TRBJ2-1; a weak D match, TRBD2 (5 bases). The CDR3 end falls 3 residues outside the read, so it is completed with the germline J gene. The CDR3 loop spans 13 amino acids. The germline CDR1 and CDR2 sequences are GTSNPN and SVGIG (reference sequence). Deletions cut 0 bases from V and 9 bases from J, with 12 bases between.

To note about this clone: The CDR3 end falls 3 residues outside the read, so it is completed with the germline J gene. Other DNA sequences in the same sample also yield this CDR3. The V and J genes are TRBV18 and TRBJ2-7; 9 bases agree with TRBD2. V shed 1 base and J 5 bases; nucleotides not matched to a gene: 3. Germline CDR1 reads KGHSH; CDR2 reads LQKENI. This CDR3 comprises 14 residues. CDR3 loop: CASSPQGGGDEQYF. Partial CDR3 DNA: TGTGCCAGCTCACCACAGGGCGGGGGGGACGAG.

This clone has more than one count but fewer than ten. The CDR3 here is CASRTGDTEAFF. CDR3 DNA, as far as it was read: TGTGCCAGCAGAACAGGGGACACTGAA. The chain recombines TRBV2 with TRBJ1-1; 7 nucleotides agree with TRBD1. The read halts 3 residues ahead of the CDR3 end, with the missing end drawn from the germline J gene. The CDR3 spans 12 residues. Germline V gene sequence: CDR1 SNHLY, CDR2 FYNNEI. The trim removed 6 bases at V and 3 bases at J, leaving 1 base unmatched.

The part of the CDR3 DNA that was read is TGTGCCAGCAGTTTAGCGGGAGGGAGGTACGAG. It codes for CASSLAGGRYE. The entire CDR3 reads CASSLAGGRYEQYF. The chain recombines TRBV2 with TRBJ2-7; the match to TRBD2 covers 11 bases. The CDR3 goes on 3 residues after the read ends, and that part is filled in from the germline J gene. CDR1 and CDR2 from the germline V gene are SNHLY and FYNNEI. The V and J ends lost 5 bases and 4 bases, in that order; junction bases with no gene match: 4. This CDR3 has 14 amino acids.

This clone was seen many times. The CDR3 reads CSVVRTGPEAFF. CDR3 DNA, as far as it was read: TGCAGCGTTGTACGAACAGGGCCTGAA. J is TRBJ1-1 and V is TRBV29-1; D may be TRBD1 (6 bases). The read finishes 3 residues shy of the CDR3 end, and the germline J gene is used to complete it. Germline V CDR1 and CDR2: SQVTM, ANQGSEA. The CDR3 totals 12 residues. Deletions cut 4 bases from V and 6 bases from J, with 12 bases between.

Regarding this clone: One end of the junction fails to match germline, which may point to a read error. The sequence runs out 3 residues before the end of the CDR3; the remainder is reconstructed from the germline J gene. J is TRBJ1-5 and V is TRBV2; D not resolved. The CDR3 consists of 13 residues. Germline loops: CDR1 SNHLY, CDR2 FYNNEI. The sequenced part of the CDR3 DNA is TGTGCCAGCAATGAAGGAGGCTATCAGCCC. It yields the protein CASNEGGYQP. From start to end, the CDR3 is CASNEGGYQPQHF.

This clone was seen a few times. With the read ending 3 residues before the CDR3 end, the germline J gene is used to fill in that end. The chain uses TRBV19 and TRBJ2-7, with 7 bases aligning to TRBD2. The germline V gene has CDR1 LNHDA and CDR2 SQIVND (reference sequence). Trimming took 4 bases from V and 4 from J; bases not matched to a gene: 7. CDR3 length equals 14 residues. This CDR3 reads CASSKLANIYEQYF. Incomplete CDR3 DNA: TGTGCCAGTAGTAAACTAGCGAACATTTACGAG.

This clone was counted a few times. This CDR3 reads CASSATGYNSPLHF. The sequenced part of the CDR3 DNA is TGTGCCAGCAGCGCGACAGGGTATAATTCACCC. V gene TRBV7-6 combines with J gene TRBJ1-6; the match to TRBD1 covers 7 bases. The read ends 3 residues before the CDR3 terminus; that terminus is restored from the germline J gene. This CDR3 spans 14 amino acids. Trimming removed 5 bases from V and 4 bases from J; junction bases left unmatched: 2. Germline V gene sequence: CDR1 SGHVS, CDR2 FNYEAQ.

Of note for this clone: The read ends 3 residues shy of where the CDR3 ends; the end is completed using the germline J gene. This sequence joins TRBV7-9 and TRBJ1-2, with D possibly matching TRBD1 (5 bases). Germline V gene sequence: CDR1 SEHNR, CDR2 FQNEAQ (reference sequence). V was shortened by 3 bases and J by 7 bases, with 18 bases between the two germline ends. This CDR3 comprises 15 residues. CDR3 sequence: CASSFSLTGGSGYTF. The covered CDR3 bases are TGTGCCAGCAGCTTTAGTCTTACAGGCGGTTCTGGC.

About this clone: The CDR3 end lies 3 residues beyond the end of the read and is filled in from the germline J gene. The V gene is TRBV5-1, the J gene TRBJ2-7; maybe TRBD1 (5 bases). The CDR3 extends over 15 amino acids. CDR1 and CDR2 from the germline V gene are SGHRS and YFSETQ. The V end lost 3 bases, the J end lost 0 bases, and 13 bases lay between the germline ends. CDR3 sequence reads: CASSSGHLSSYEQYF. The CDR3 DNA, read in part, is TGCGCCAGCAGCTCCGGACACCTGAGCTCCTACGAG.

Points on this clone: The read gets to within 3 residues of the CDR3 end, and the germline J gene fills in the rest. V and J are TRBV30 and TRBJ1-4, with D maybe TRBD1 (5 bases). The germline V gene encodes CDR1 GTSNPN and CDR2 SVGIG (reference sequence). Trimming left V 3 bases short and J 6 bases short, with 11 bases between. The CDR3 is 13 amino acids. The covered CDR3 bases are TGTGCCTGGAGCAGTTTACAGGATGAAAAA. Protein: CAWSSLQDEK. The full CDR3 is CAWSSLQDEKLFF.

Worth noting for this clone: The read ends 3 residues shy of where the CDR3 ends; the end is completed using the germline J gene. The chain employs TRBV5-1 and TRBJ2-7; TRBD2 agrees at 7 bases. Losses at the gene ends were 5 bases for V and 2 bases for J; bases not matched to a gene: 10. This CDR3 spans 15 amino acids. Per the germline V gene, CDR1 is SGHRS and CDR2 is YFSETQ. This chain's CDR3 is CASRLSGGSAYEQYF. The covered CDR3 bases are TGCGCCAGCAGATTATCGGGCGGGAGCGCCTACGAG.

A word on this clone: The read halts 3 residues ahead of the CDR3 end, with the missing end drawn from the germline J gene. The V gene is TRBV6-1, the J gene TRBJ2-5; 8 positions match TRBD1. After removal of 2 bases from V and 4 bases from J, the junction contained 9 bases not matched to a gene. Per germline, CDR1 MNHNS and CDR2 SASEGT. The CDR3 loop spans 16 amino acids. CDR3 loop: CASSEFGQGGSETQYF. The CDR3 bases that were read are TGTGCCAGCAGTGAATTTGGACAGGGTGGGTCAGAGACC.

With regard to this clone: The sequenced fragment ends 3 residues before the CDR3 boundary, so the rest is inferred from the germline J gene. The chain carries TRBV19 and TRBJ2-4; 15 bases match TRBD2. Trimming cost V 5 bases and J 0 bases; bases outside gene matches: 5. The CDR3 runs to 18 residues. Germline V gene data show CDR1 as LNHDA and CDR2 as SQIVND (reference sequence). CDR3 in amino acids: CASSPGLAGGLAKNIQYF. Incomplete CDR3 DNA: TGTGCCAGTAGTCCTGGACTAGCGGGAGGGCTAGCCAAAAACATT.

This clone has only a few counts. Read coverage stops 3 residues before the CDR3 terminus; the germline J gene supplies the remainder. The J gene is TRBJ1-5, the V gene TRBV6-2 or TRBV6-3; possibly TRBD1 for D (6 bases). Germline assignment: CDR1 MNHEY and CDR2 SVGEGT. The germline V and J ends were trimmed by 5 bases and 0 bases, with 8 bases remaining between them. The CDR3 loop spans 14 amino acids. CDR3 DNA (partial): TGTGCCAGCAGTCGAGGGGGTAGCAATCAGCCC. This translates into CASSRGGSNQP. The entire CDR3 sequence reads CASSRGGSNQPQHF.

This clone qualifies as medium-sized. CDR3 in amino acids: CASSIAIAGNNEQFF. Partial CDR3 DNA: TGTGCCAGTAGTATAGCAATAGCGGGAAACAATGAG. This sequence joins TRBV19 and TRBJ2-1, with 8 bases that match TRBD2. The DNA ends 3 residues before the CDR3 does, and the rest of the CDR3 is filled in from the germline J gene. V was clipped by 1 base and J by 5 bases; unmatched bases: 4. Germline values: CDR1 LNHDA, CDR2 SQIVND (reference sequence). There are 15 residues in the CDR3.

Concerning this clone itself: The read ends 3 residues early relative to the CDR3; the germline J gene fills the gap. The rearrangement links TRBV13 to TRBJ2-1, with 12 bases matching TRBD2. The germline gives CDR1 PRHDT, CDR2 FYEKMQ (reference sequence). The CDR3 is made up of 20 amino acids. The J segment lost 8 bases and the V segment lost 4 bases, leaving 21 bases of the junction unmatched. CDR3 sequence: CASSSGALLAGGRFGDEQFF. The sequenced CDR3 bases are TGTGCCAGCAGCTCGGGTGCATTACTAGCGGGAGGCCGCTTTGGGGATGAG. The full variable domain, in which reference TRBV13 and TRBJ2-1 provide the parts outside the CDR3, is AAGVIQSPRHLIKEKRETATLKCYPIPRHDTVYWYQQGPGQDPQFLISFYEKMQSDKGSIPDRFSAQQFSDYHSELNMSSLELGDSALYFCASSSGALLAGGRFGDEQFFGPGTRLTVL.